The T cell receptor (beta chain) under discussion was sequenced for a study of naive and memory T cell subsets. The SP2 primer and nested alpha and beta constant region primers amplified ligated cDNA in four rounds. TCRdb passed the 5' RACE reads through MiXCR, listing each CDR3 protein once. Among about 56,000 distinct CDR3 sequences listed, around 7.3% were seen once. A UMI-containing oligonucleotide was joined by 3' ligation to the TCR cDNA template. Reverse transcription used DNase-treated unsorted total RNA, aiming for about 1 to 1000 ng. The source of this sequence is a female donor in good health.

DNA of the CDR3: TGTGCCAGCTCACCGCCCAGTAAGCGGGGGGACACTGAAGCTTTCTTT. Its protein product is CASSPPSKRGDTEAFF. V and J are TRBV18 and TRBJ1-1; the D gene is possibly TRBD1 (5 bases). Trimming stripped 3 bases from V and 3 bases from J, with 17 bases between. The germline gives CDR1 KGHSH, CDR2 LQKENI. This CDR3 comprises 16 residues.